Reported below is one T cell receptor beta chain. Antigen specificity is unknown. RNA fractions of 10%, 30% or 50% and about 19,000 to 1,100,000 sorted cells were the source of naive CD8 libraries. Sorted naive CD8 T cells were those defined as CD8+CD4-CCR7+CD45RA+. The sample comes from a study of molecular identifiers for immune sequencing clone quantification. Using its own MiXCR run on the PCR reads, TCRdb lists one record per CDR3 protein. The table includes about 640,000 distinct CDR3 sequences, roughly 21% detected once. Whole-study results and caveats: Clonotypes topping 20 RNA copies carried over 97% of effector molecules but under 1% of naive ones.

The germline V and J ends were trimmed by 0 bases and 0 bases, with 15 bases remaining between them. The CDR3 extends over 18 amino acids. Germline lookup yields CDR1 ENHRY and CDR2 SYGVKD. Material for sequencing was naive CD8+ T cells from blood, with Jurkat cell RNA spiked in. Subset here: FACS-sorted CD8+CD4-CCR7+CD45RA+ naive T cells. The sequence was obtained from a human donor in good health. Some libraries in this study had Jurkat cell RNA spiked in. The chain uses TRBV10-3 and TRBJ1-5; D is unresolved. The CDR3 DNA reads TGTGCCATCAGTGAGTCGCGGGAATTGATGTATAGCAATCAGCCCCAGCATTTT. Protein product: CAISESRELMYSNQPQHF.